This TCR beta chain is from a study of blood T cell repertoires in COVID-19 (dated by TCRdb to 2018 to 2021). Regarding the complete study: Samples covering the acute and convalescent phases of COVID-19 were provided by collaborators in the United States, Italy and Spain. The prospective study material was composed of cDNA or gDNA derived from T cells, B-cell-depleted T cells, or PBMCs. Deeply sampled blood TCRbeta repertoires from subjects exposed to, actively infected with, or recovered from COVID-19 were included in the dataset. The repertoires were released in a freely available public database intended as a resource for research on the immune response to SARS-CoV-2. Samples came from the ongoing ImmuneRACE study (first 160 participants) plus 1,254 subjects from 6 global collaborators. Nearly every sample came with metadata listing a de-identified subject ID, COVID-19 status, age in years and sex. Where HLA class I and class II types were available, the types were taken from metadata supplied by the sample provider, not from assay-based typing.

Participants in the prospective study were enrolled through a virtual design, were aged about 18 to 90 years, and lived in under 25 United States geographic areas. Cohort assignment in the prospective study relied on participant-reported clinical history from a screening survey and a study questionnaire. For ImmuneRACE Cohort 3, a participant was defined as recovered based on two consecutive negative NP/OP PCR tests, clearance by a healthcare professional, or resolution of symptoms. Each participant in the prospective study had whole blood, serum and a nasopharyngeal or oropharyngeal swab collected by mobile phlebotomists. Participants in the prospective study had the option to provide additional blood draws and questionnaires over an approximately 2-month period. Before DNA extraction, prospective study blood samples were shipped either frozen or at room temperature. Paper-wide results and their limitations: How much clinical and demographic metadata was included differed by source and by participant, and the metadata was provided uncurated.

About this clone: It has no known antigen specificity. The sample holds no much larger clone one base away, and base qualities are not on file.

There are 20 amino acids in the CDR3, from cysteine to phenylalanine inclusive. The kept DNA is CDR3 alone, 60 bases in frame from the first base. Trimming at the junction amounts to 2 bases on V and 0 bases on J, and the germline ends lie 24 bases apart. The germline V gene gives CDR1 as SGDLS and CDR2 as YYNGEE. TCRbeta CDR3 regions were amplified from genomic DNA by means of the immunoSEQ Assay, a bias-controlled multiplex PCR. As for the original processing: Nucleated cell counts per sample were estimated from amplification of reference gene primers within the assay. Sequence reads were collapsed and filtered to measure the absolute abundance of every unique TCRbeta CDR3 rearrangement. For each sample, productive Simpson clonality was calculated as the square root of Simpson's diversity index across productive rearrangements. This immuneACCESS table, as held by TCRdb, lists in-frame sequences with V and J called but not all clones. Of the missing ones, under half trace to an unresolved V gene in checked studies; the others have no known cause. The V and J calls and clone size were taken over from that table, and D and trimming were inferred from the DNA. This sample is represented by hundreds of thousands of clones; 86% of them were singletons. The ten largest clonotypes hold approximately 2% of the sample.

The chain was built from TRBV9 and TRBJ1-3; the D gene cannot be named for sure. The specimen sequenced was PBMCs or T cells enriched from blood (not recorded which). The receptor comes from a woman aged 50 to 60 who had recovered from COVID-19. CDR3 region: CASSVRGEVNPLYSGNTIYF. The base sequence is TGTGCCAGCAGCGTCCGTGGGGAGGTCAACCCTCTATACTCTGGAAACACCATATATTTT.